Following are 9 T cell receptor beta chains from one sample sequenced in a study of regulatory T cells in long-lasting Graves disease. Time point indicated: newly diagnosed GD, antithyroid drugs for less than 3 months. The authors made the TCR library using RNA they extracted from PBMCs. The authors built TCR beta libraries using iRepertoire HTBI primers and Arm-PCR of CDR3 regions. Via MiXCR, TCRdb re-called the multiplex PCR reads, giving one row per CDR3 protein. The sample shows 370,000 or so distinct CDR3 sequences, roughly 15% of them seen only once. This sample also appeared in a second study, on T cells in Graves' hyperthyroidism and ophthalmopathy.

The specimen was peripheral blood mononuclear cells (PBMCs), collected at new diagnosis, from a patient treated with antithyroid drugs. The receptors were sampled from a woman under 30 with Graves disease.

In this sample, this clonotype turned up a few times. This rearrangement joins TRBV6-1 to TRBJ2-3; 14 positions match TRBD2. Germline trimming cut 4 bases from V and 2 bases from J; bases unmatched to any gene: 2. The CDR3 is 16 amino acids. Per germline, CDR1 MNHNS and CDR2 SASEGT. DNA of the CDR3: TGTGCCAGCAGTGCGACTAGCGGGGGGGTCACAGATACGCAGTATTTT. It specifies CASSATSGGVTDTQYF.

For this clonotype: A junction boundary mismatches the germline segment, possibly from a read error. The CDR3 sequence is CGSRLRDSYEQYF. The CDR3 nucleotides read TGTGGCAGCAGGCTCCGGGACAGCTACGAGCAGTACTTC. V is TRBV6-1 and J is TRBJ2-7; 7 bases fit TRBD1. CDR1 and CDR2 (germline): MNHNS, SASEGT. The CDR3 has 13 residues.

A remark on this clonotype: The junction shows a germline mismatch at one end, possibly a read error. The chain carries TRBV9 and TRBJ2-7, with 10 positions matching TRBD1. The CDR3 loop spans 14 amino acids. Germline lookup yields CDR1 SGDLS and CDR2 YYNGEE. The CDR3 loop is CASSVGQGGYEQYF. The CDR3 region has the DNA TGTGCCAGCAGTGTAGGACAGGGGGGCTACGAGCAGTACTTC.

This clonotype has more than one count but fewer than ten. The J gene is TRBJ2-3, the V gene TRBV19, with 8 bases fitting TRBD1. The CDR3 runs 17 residues. With 2 bases clipped from V and 2 bases from J, the junction kept 9 bases outside the gene matches. Per the germline V gene, CDR1 is LNHDA and CDR2 is SQIVND (reference sequence). The CDR3 DNA follows: TGTGCCAGTAGTATAAACGGACAGGGAGGACCCACAGATACGCAGTATTTT. Its protein is CASSINGQGGPTDTQYF. Full variable domain (rest looked up from reference TRBV19 and TRBJ2-3): DGGITQSPKYLFRKEGQNVTLSCEQNLNHDAMYWYRQDPGQGLRLIYYSQIVNDFQKGDIAEGYSVSREKKESFPLTVTSAQKNPTAFYLCASSINGQGGPTDTQYFGPGTRLTVL.

V is TRBV28 and J is TRBJ2-7; 8 bases agree with TRBD2. The germline CDR1 and CDR2 sequences are MDHEN and SYDVKM. There are 15 residues in the CDR3. The V and J ends lost 6 bases and 0 bases, in that order; junction bases with no gene match: 7. In DNA form, the CDR3 reads TGTGCCAGCAGCGTAGCTAGCGGGCTCTCCTACGAGCAGTACTTC. Translated: CASSVASGLSYEQYF.

This clonotype was counted many times. V and J are TRBV7-2 and TRBJ2-4; D gene ambiguous. Germline lookup yields CDR1 SGHTA and CDR2 FQGNSA. Trimming stripped 8 bases from V and 3 bases from J, with 11 bases between. The CDR3 sequence is 13 residues long. CDR3: CASRRTDKNIQYF. As DNA, the CDR3 is TGTGCCAGCCGCCGGACCGACAAAAACATTCAGTACTTC.

V gene TRBV11-1 combines with J gene TRBJ2-2, with D unresolved. The CDR3 length is 14 residues. Germline loops: CDR1 SGHAT, CDR2 FQDESV (reference sequence). V was trimmed by 5 bases and J by 5 bases, leaving 12 bases between them. The CDR3, as DNA: TGTGCCAGCAGCACAGATATGGTTACCGGGGAGCTGTTTTTT. It codes for CASSTDMVTGELFF. The variable domain in full, with the rest retrieved from reference TRBV11-1 and TRBJ2-2, is EAEVAQSPRYKITEKSQAVAFWCDPISGHATLYWYRQILGQGPELLVQFQDESVVDDSQLPKDRFSAERLKGVDSTLKIQPAELGDSAMYLCASSTDMVTGELFFGEGSRLTVL.

This clonotype showed up many times. The chain joins TRBV7-6 to TRBJ2-7; perhaps TRBD1 as D (5 bases). Germline lookup yields CDR1 SGHVS and CDR2 FNYEAQ. This CDR3 is built from 16 residues. Trimming took off 5 bases at V and 0 bases at J, with 17 bases between the two ends. Written as DNA, the CDR3 is TGTGCCAGCAGCCCATCCGCAGGGCTCGGCTCCTACGAGCAGTACTTC. Protein product: CASSPSAGLGSYEQYF.

This clonotype was seen a few times. The gene calls are TRBV20-1 and TRBJ2-5, with TRBD2 identical over 10 bases. Losses at the gene ends were 5 bases for V and 4 bases for J; bases not matched to a gene: 10. The length of the CDR3 is 15 residues. Germline lookup yields CDR1 DFQATT and CDR2 SNEGSKA (reference sequence). CDR3: CSAGKPTSGVETQYF. The CDR3 DNA reads TGCAGTGCTGGGAAGCCAACTAGCGGGGTAGAGACCCAGTACTTC.